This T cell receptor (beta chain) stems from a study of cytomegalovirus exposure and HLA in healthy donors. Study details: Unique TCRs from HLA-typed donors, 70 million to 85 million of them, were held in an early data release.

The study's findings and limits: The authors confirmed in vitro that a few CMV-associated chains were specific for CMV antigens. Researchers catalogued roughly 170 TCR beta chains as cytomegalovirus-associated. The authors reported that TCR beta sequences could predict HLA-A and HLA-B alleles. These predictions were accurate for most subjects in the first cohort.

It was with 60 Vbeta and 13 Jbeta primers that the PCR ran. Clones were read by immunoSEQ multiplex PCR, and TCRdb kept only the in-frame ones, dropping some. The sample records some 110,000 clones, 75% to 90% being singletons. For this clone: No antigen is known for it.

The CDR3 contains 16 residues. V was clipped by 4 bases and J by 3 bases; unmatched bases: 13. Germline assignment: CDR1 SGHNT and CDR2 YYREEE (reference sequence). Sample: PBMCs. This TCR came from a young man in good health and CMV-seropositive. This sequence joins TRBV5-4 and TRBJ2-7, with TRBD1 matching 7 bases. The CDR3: CASSPGGGQTNYEQYF. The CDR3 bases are TGTGCCAGCAGCCCGGGTGGGGGACAGACAAACTACGAGCAGTACTTC.